This passage covers 11 T cell receptor beta chains from one sample sequenced in a study of spatial heterogeneity in lung cancer. TCRdb reprocessed the 5' RACE reads with MiXCR, giving one entry per CDR3 protein. The data show about 11,000 distinct CDR3 sequences, about a tenth seen once. As to time point: blood at routine non-recurrence follow-up after resection. This sample comprised PBMCs, obtained at follow-up. These receptors originate from a female donor with early-stage non-small cell lung cancer.

This clonotype was seen at least ten times. This rearrangement joins TRBV5-6 to TRBJ1-5; D remains unclear. The CDR3 extends over 15 amino acids. The ends were cut back, 0 bases at V and 0 bases at J, with 7 bases in the middle. The germline gives CDR1 SGHDT, CDR2 YYEEEE. CDR3 sequence: CASSLVRDSNQPQHF. The CDR3 DNA is TGTGCCAGCAGCTTGGTGAGAGATAGCAATCAGCCCCAGCATTTT.

This clonotype was seen more than once but under ten times. The chain uses TRBV24-1 and TRBJ2-1; D is unresolved. Germline V gives CDR1 KGHDR, CDR2 SFDVKD. The CDR3 is 13 amino acids. Trimming removed 1 base at V and 5 bases at J, with 5 bases between. The CDR3 region has the DNA TGTGCCACCAGTGATTTTGGAAACAATGAGCAGTTCTTC. Translated: CATSDFGNNEQFF.

This clonotype has a count of ten or more. As DNA, the CDR3 is TGTGCCAGCAGCTCCACAGGGGGCAGGGGCTATGGCTACACCTTC. It codes for CASSSTGGRGYGYTF. The chain recombines TRBV7-9 with TRBJ1-2, with TRBD1 matching 9 bases. The CDR3 has 15 amino acids. The V gene's germline CDR1 is SEHNR and CDR2 FQNEAQ (reference sequence). Trimming cost V 4 bases and J 4 bases; bases outside gene matches: 7.

Many counts were recorded for this clonotype. The chain has TRBV4-1 and TRBJ2-3; D is unresolved. The CDR3 length is 13 residues. The V gene lost 4 bases and the J gene lost 4 bases, with 9 bases spanning the gap. CDR1 MGHRA and CDR2 YSYEKL come from the germline V gene. The CDR3 loop reads CASSPVGSDTQYF. CDR3 sequence (DNA): TGCGCCAGCAGCCCAGTCGGTTCAGATACGCAGTATTTT.

This clonotype was seen repeatedly, ten times or more. The chain combines TRBV7-2 with TRBJ2-7; TRBD1 might be the D (6 bases). Trimming pared 1 base from V and 3 bases from J, leaving 13 bases between. Germline CDR1 SGHTA, CDR2 FQGNSA. The CDR3 spans 15 residues. The CDR3 DNA reads TGTGCCAGCAGCTTAGAGGGGACAAATCTCTACGAGCAGTACTTC. Protein sequence: CASSLEGTNLYEQYF.

Many counts were recorded for this clonotype. The chain couples TRBV5-1 to TRBJ2-7; tentatively, D is TRBD1 or TRBD2 (5 bases each). CDR1 is SGHRS, CDR2 YFSETQ, per germline. The V and J ends lost 3 bases and 3 bases respectively, with 7 bases between them. The CDR3 has 12 amino acids. CDR3: CASSWDGYEQYV. CDR3 sequence (DNA): TGCGCCAGCAGCTGGGACGGCTACGAGCAGTACGTC.

This clonotype was detected ten times or more. The J gene is TRBJ2-5, the V gene TRBV15; 8 nucleotides agree with TRBD2. After removal of 5 bases from V and 4 bases from J, the junction contained 3 bases not matched to a gene. Germline CDR1 reads LNHNV; CDR2 reads YYDKDF (reference sequence). The CDR3 runs 13 residues. The CDR3 sequence is CATSHLAGETQYF. In DNA form, the CDR3 reads TGTGCCACCAGCCATCTAGCGGGAGAGACCCAGTACTTC.

This clonotype was observed many times. This chain connects TRBV25-1 to TRBJ2-1; D is ambiguous. Germline-derived CDR1 and CDR2 are MGHDK and SYGVNS. The CDR3 loop spans 11 amino acids. The V end was cut by 4 bases, the J end by 6 bases, with 4 bases between. The CDR3 reads CASSVLNEQFF. CDR3 DNA: TGTGCCAGCAGTGTTCTCAATGAGCAGTTCTTC.

This clonotype was picked up many times. V gene TRBV7-9 combines with J gene TRBJ2-7; possibly TRBD1 or TRBD2 for D (5 bases each). Germline CDR1 reads SEHNR; CDR2 reads FQNEAQ (reference sequence). The CDR3 is made up of 11 amino acids. The CDR3 coding sequence is TGTGGGGTAGTTGGGGGATACGAGCAGTACTTC. It specifies CGVVGGYEQYF.

This clonotype showed up many times. The rearrangement joins TRBV29-1 to TRBJ1-1; D might be TRBD1 (5 bases). This CDR3 is built from 12 residues. Germline lookup yields CDR1 SQVTM and CDR2 ANQGSEA. Trimming took 3 bases from V and 4 from J, leaving 9 bases between them. CDR3 loop: CSVDGTGTEAFF. For the CDR3, the DNA is TGCAGCGTTGACGGGACGGGCACTGAAGCTTTCTTT.

This chain connects TRBV29-1 to TRBJ1-4; weak D call: TRBD1 (6 bases). The germline V gene has CDR1 SQVTM and CDR2 ANQGSEA. This CDR3 comprises 12 residues. V lost 5 bases and J 7 bases, leaving 11 bases between the germline ends. The CDR3 spells CSVKGDGEKLFF. In DNA form, the CDR3 reads TGCAGCGTTAAGGGGGACGGTGAAAAACTGTTTTTT.